This T cell receptor (beta chain) was sequenced for a study of healthy donors' naive CD4 and CD8 T cells. Study-level background: Three donor age groups were sampled: 20-25, 40-50 and 60-70 years; half female.

Findings of the study overall: Negatively charged CDR3s marked CD8+ lineage; positively charged CDR3s marked CD4+ lineage.

With 8 bases removed from V and 4 bases from J, the gap between germline ends came to 12 bases. The CDR3 extends over 12 amino acids. Looked up from germline, CDR1 is SQVTM and CDR2 is ANQGSEA. This clonotype was counted only a few times. Its antigen is not identified. Starting from roughly 0.55 ug of total RNA, TCR libraries were made with linear amplification. Original processing methods: From roughly 5 healthy donors, just under 80,000 rearranged TCR alpha transcripts were sequenced. TCRdb itself ran the reads through MiXCR, one entry per CDR3 protein. For this entry, the V and J calls and clone size follow TCRdb and not the study's own pipeline. Among some 190,000 distinct CDR3 sequences listed, 74% were seen once. CD4+CD8-CD45RO-CD45RA+ cells were naive CD4+; CD8+CD4-CD45RA+CD27bright cells were naive CD8+.

This TCR came from a pool of human donors in good health; the sample pools cells from several healthy donors. The sample taken for sequencing was naive CD4+ and CD8+ T cells sorted from blood, pooled from several donors. The chain carries TRBV29-1 and TRBJ2-1; D call uncertain. Here the CDR3 reads CSPTAQYNEQFF. CDR3 bases: TGCAGCCCCACGGCACAGTACAATGAGCAGTTCTTC.